Listed below are T cell receptor beta chains from one sample, sequenced in a study of technical replicates of blood from several donors. The protocol was immunoSEQ multiplex PCR, while the TCRdb copy is restricted to in-frame clones and leaves out a portion. The data contain roughly 64,000 clones, 86% of them singletons. The material sequenced was PBMCs. These receptors all stem from a human donor in good health. Some clones in this sample may be carry-over from other donors' samples. CDR3s include the opening cysteine and the closing phenylalanine or tryptophan. The D gene is left open where the match is weak. Part of the rows lack a size; the others show once, few, many or a class for expanded clones.

11	TRBV29-1	-	-	TRBJ1-3	TGCAGCGTTGAATCCGTAAACACCATATATTTT	CSVESVNTIYF
12	TRBV28	-	-	TRBJ2-7	TGTGCCAGCAGTTTTAATTTATACGAGCAGTACTTC	CASSFNLYEQYF
12	TRBV6-1	once	-	TRBJ1-2	TGTGCCAGCAGGGAATTTTCGGGAATCTACACCTTC	CASREFSGIYTF
15	TRBV2	once	TRBD2	TRBJ2-5	TGTGCCAGCAGTCTAATAGCGGGGGGGTTAGAGACCCAGTACTTC	CASSLIAGGLETQYF
13	TRBV15	-	TRBD2	TRBJ2-5	TGTGCCACCGGACTAGCGGGAGCAGAGACCCAGTACTTC	CATGLAGAETQYF
14	TRBV7-2	-	-	TRBJ1-5	TGTGCCAGCAGCGGGGGGTTAGGTAATCAGCCCCAGCATTTT	CASSGGLGNQPQHF
14	TRBV6-5	-	TRBD2	TRBJ2-3	TGTGCCAGCAGCTTTAGCGGGGTGGCAGATACGCAGTATTTT	CASSFSGVADTQYF
13	TRBV7-9	few	TRBD1	TRBJ1-3	TGTGCCTTAGGGGGGACAGCAAGAAACACCATATATTTT	CALGGTARNTIYF
16	TRBV11-2	-	-	TRBJ2-5	TGTGCCAGCAGCTTAAGGTTTAGCAGAACCCAAGAGACCCAGTACTTC	CASSLRFSRTQETQYF
17	TRBV9	-	TRBD2	TRBJ2-5	TGTGCCAGCAGCGTTGGGGGTAGCGGGGGAGCCCGTGAGACCCAGTACTTC	CASSVGGSGGARETQYF
14	TRBV6-1	many	TRBD1	TRBJ2-1	TGTGCCAGCAGTGACGGGACAGAAATCAATGAGCAGTTCTTC	CASSDGTEINEQFF
15	TRBV18	-	TRBD1	TRBJ2-1	TGTGCCAGCTCATCTGGGCCGCACAGGGGCAATGAGCAGTTCTTC	CASSSGPHRGNEQFF
17	TRBV25-1	-	TRBD2	TRBJ2-1	TGTGCCAGCAGTGAGGGGACTAGCGGGAGTAGCAACAATGAGCAGTTCTTC	CASSEGTSGSSNNEQFF
15	TRBV18	-	-	TRBJ2-6	TGTGCCAGCTCACCAGGAGGCTCTGGGGCCAACGTCCTGACTTTC	CASSPGGSGANVLTF
17	TRBV4-2	-	TRBD2	TRBJ2-3	TGTGCCAGCAGCCCCGCCGTGGGAGCGGGACGTACAGATACGCAGTATTTT	CASSPAVGAGRTDTQYF
13	TRBV7-2	-	-	TRBJ2-7	TGTGCCAGCAGCTCAAACTCTGGCAGGGGGCAGTACTTC	CASSSNSGRGQYF
16	TRBV7-2	once	TRBD2	TRBJ2-7	TGTGCCAGCAGCTTAGAATTTGGACTAGCGGGGATGGGGGAGTACTTC	CASSLEFGLAGMGEYF
15	TRBV4-2	few	-	TRBJ1-6	TGTGCCAGCAGCCAAGATCCAGGAAGTAATTCACCCCTCCACTTT	CASSQDPGSNSPLHF
16	TRBV18	-	TRBD2	TRBJ2-7	TGTGCCAGCTCACCGAATCTAGCGGGAGGCTCCTACGAGCAGTACTTC	CASSPNLAGGSYEQYF
17	TRBV2	-	TRBD1	TRBJ1-3	TGTGCCAGCAGTGACAACAGGGGGTTGAGCTCTGGAAACACCATATATTTT	CASSDNRGLSSGNTIYF
15	TRBV12-5	-	-	TRBJ2-2	TGTGCTAGTGGTTTGGCAGGGTTGGGGACCGGGGAGCTGTTTTTT	CASGLAGLGTGELFF
14	TRBV4-1	-	-	TRBJ2-7	TGCGCCAGCAGCCTAACCACTCTTGGTGCCGAGCAGTACTTC	CASSLTTLGAEQYF
16	TRBV9	-	TRBD2	TRBJ2-1	TGTGCCAGCAGCGTATCAGGCGGGAGGGCCTACAATGAGCAGTTCTTC	CASSVSGGRAYNEQFF
14	TRBV18	-	-	TRBJ1-5	TGTGCCAGCTCACCACCCTGGGGGCAACAGCCCCAGCATTTT	CASSPPWGQQPQHF
15	TRBV27	-	-	TRBJ2-5	TGTGCCAGCAAGGGCTTCCCGGGGAGTGTTGAGACCCAGTACTTC	CASKGFPGSVETQYF
15	TRBV30	few	-	TRBJ1-5	TGTGCCTGGAGTCACCTTCAGGGTAGCAATCAGCCCCAGCATTTT	CAWSHLQGSNQPQHF
14	TRBV7-9	-	-	TRBJ2-2	TGTGCCAGCAGCTCACAGGGCTCCACCGGGGAGCTGTTTTTT	CASSSQGSTGELFF
12	TRBV10-3	-	-	TRBJ2-1	TGTGCCATCAGACAGGGAAGGAGTGAGCAGTTCTTC	CAIRQGRSEQFF
15	TRBV7-9	-	TRBD2	TRBJ2-5	TGTGCCAGCAGGCTAGCGGGGGGGCTTTGGGAGACCCAGTACTTC	CASRLAGGLWETQYF
14	TRBV19	-	-	TRBJ1-5	TGTGCCAGTACTATAGGGGAGAGCAATCAGCCCCAGCATTTT	CASTIGESNQPQHF
20	TRBV4-1	-	TRBD2	TRBJ2-5	TGCGCCAGCAGCCAACTCGGACTAGCGGGAGGGAACCATCCGCAAGAGACCCAGTACTTC	CASSQLGLAGGNHPQETQYF
14	TRBV29-1	-	TRBD2	TRBJ2-1	TGCAGCGTTGATTCTAGCGGCTCCTACAATGAGCAGTTCTTC	CSVDSSGSYNEQFF
15	TRBV5-4	-	TRBD2	TRBJ2-2	TGTGCCAGCAGCCCCGGGGGGGCGCACACCGGGGAGCTGTTTTTT	CASSPGGAHTGELFF
16	TRBV5-6	-	TRBD2	TRBJ2-3	TGTGCCAGCAGCCCCGTAAGCGGGGGGGTCATGGATACGCAGTATTTT	CASSPVSGGVMDTQYF
13	TRBV18	-	-	TRBJ1-5	TGTGCCAGCTCACCAGACAGAAATCAGCCCCAGCATTTT	CASSPDRNQPQHF